Here is one TCR beta chain with its context. The entry originates in a study of cytotoxic CD8 clonotypes in ibrutinib-treated CLL. Germline V gives CDR1 SGHDN, CDR2 FVKESK. This CDR3 comprises 15 residues. V lost 5 bases to trimming and J lost 0 bases, with 13 bases between them. Investigators sought sequencing depths of between 1 in 200,000 and 1 in 1 million T cells. TCRdb's copy holds only in-frame clones and misses some; the assay was immunoSEQ multiplex PCR. This sample has about 180,000 clones, with 84% found just once. The source material was PBMCs, sampled after 24 months of ibrutinib treatment. The sequence was obtained from a human donor with chronic lymphocytic leukemia. The chain has TRBV14 and TRBJ1-1; D possibly corresponds to TRBD1 (5 bases). CDR3 bases: TGTGCCAGCAGCACCAGGGCCCTCATGAACACTGAAGCTTTCTTT. Encoded protein: CASSTRALMNTEAFF.